This TCR beta chain was sequenced during a study of response to subunit inactivated influenza vaccine. This clonotype was recorded many times. Its antigen is as yet unknown. CDR1 and CDR2 from the germline V gene are LGHNA and YSLEER. CDR3 length equals 14 residues. The ends were cut back, 4 bases at V and 3 bases at J, with 13 bases in the middle. Points from the study as a whole: Few new T cells, the authors suggested, are recruited by each seasonal influenza vaccination.

TCRdb passed the RT-PCR reads through MiXCR, listing each CDR3 protein once. In the table there are around 570,000 distinct CDR3 sequences, roughly 8.2% of which are singletons. This receptor was taken from a man aged 45 to 75 who received an inactivated influenza vaccine. The chain is built from TRBV4-3 and TRBJ2-7; tentative D call: TRBD1 (6 bases). Sequences were derived from PBMCs from blood, sampled roughly 24 months after vaccination. This chain's CDR3 is CASSLDRSDYEQYF. The DNA of the CDR3 is TGCGCCAGCAGCCTGGACAGAAGTGACTACGAGCAGTACTTC.